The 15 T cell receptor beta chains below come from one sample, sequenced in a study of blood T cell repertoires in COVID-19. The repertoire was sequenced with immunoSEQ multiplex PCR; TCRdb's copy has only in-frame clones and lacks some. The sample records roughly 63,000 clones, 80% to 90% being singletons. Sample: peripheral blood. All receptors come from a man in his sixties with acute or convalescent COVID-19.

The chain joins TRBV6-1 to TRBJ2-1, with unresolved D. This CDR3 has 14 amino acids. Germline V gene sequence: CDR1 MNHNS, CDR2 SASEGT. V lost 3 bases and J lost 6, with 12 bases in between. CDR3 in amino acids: CASSDRQATNEQFF. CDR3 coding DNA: TGTGCCAGCAGTGACCGGCAGGCGACCAATGAGCAGTTCTTC.

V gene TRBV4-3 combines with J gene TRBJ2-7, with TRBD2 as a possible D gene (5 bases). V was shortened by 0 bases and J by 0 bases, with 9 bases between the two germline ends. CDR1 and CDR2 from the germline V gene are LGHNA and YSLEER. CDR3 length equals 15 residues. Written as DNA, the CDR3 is TGCGCCAGCAGCCAAGAAAGGGAGAGCTCCTACGAGCAGTACTTC. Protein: CASSQERESSYEQYF.

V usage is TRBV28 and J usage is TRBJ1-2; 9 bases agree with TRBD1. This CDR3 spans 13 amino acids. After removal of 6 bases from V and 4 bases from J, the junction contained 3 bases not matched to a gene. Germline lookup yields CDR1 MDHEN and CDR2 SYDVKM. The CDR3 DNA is TGTGCCAGCAGCGGGACAGGGCCCTATGGCTACACCTTC. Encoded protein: CASSGTGPYGYTF.

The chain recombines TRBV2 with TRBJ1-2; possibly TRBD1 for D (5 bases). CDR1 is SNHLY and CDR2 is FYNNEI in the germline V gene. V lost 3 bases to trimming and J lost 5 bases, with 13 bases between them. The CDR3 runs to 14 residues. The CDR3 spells CASSDGGATYGYTF. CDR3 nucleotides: TGTGCCAGCAGTGACGGCGGGGCAACGTATGGCTACACCTTC.

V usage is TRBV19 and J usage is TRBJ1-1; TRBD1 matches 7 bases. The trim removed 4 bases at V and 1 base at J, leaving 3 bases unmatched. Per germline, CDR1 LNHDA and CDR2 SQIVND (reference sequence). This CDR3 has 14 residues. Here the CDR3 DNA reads TGTGCCAGTAGTACGACAGGGAGGAACACTGAAGCTTTCTTT. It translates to CASSTTGRNTEAFF.

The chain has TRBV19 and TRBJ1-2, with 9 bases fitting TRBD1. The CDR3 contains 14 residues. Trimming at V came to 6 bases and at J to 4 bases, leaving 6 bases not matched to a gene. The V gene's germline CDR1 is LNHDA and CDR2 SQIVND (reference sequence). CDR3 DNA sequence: TGTGCCAGTAGGCCCGGGACAGGGATCTATGGCTACACCTTC. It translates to CASRPGTGIYGYTF. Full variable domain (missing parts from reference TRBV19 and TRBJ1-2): DGGITQSPKYLFRKEGQNVTLSCEQNLNHDAMYWYRQDPGQGLRLIYYSQIVNDFQKGDIAEGYSVSREKKESFPLTVTSAQKNPTAFYLCASRPGTGIYGYTFGSGTRLTVV.

The CDR3 is CATSDTAATNEKLFF. DNA for the CDR3: TGTGCCACCAGTGATACAGCTGCAACTAATGAAAAACTGTTTTTT. The chain links TRBV24-1 to TRBJ1-4, with D unclear. Germline loops: CDR1 KGHDR, CDR2 SFDVKD. The CDR3 totals 15 residues. Deletions cut 3 bases from V and 0 bases from J, with 7 bases between.

The CDR3 here is CAWSFPGEREYNEQFF. The CDR3 nucleotides are TGTGCCTGGAGTTTCCCGGGCGAGCGGGAGTATAATGAGCAGTTCTTC. The chain couples TRBV30 to TRBJ2-1; the match to TRBD2 covers 8 bases. CDR3 length: 16 amino acids. The junction had 13 bases not matched to a gene; V was cut back by 2 bases and J by 7 bases. Per the germline V gene, CDR1 is GTSNPN and CDR2 is SVGIG (reference sequence).

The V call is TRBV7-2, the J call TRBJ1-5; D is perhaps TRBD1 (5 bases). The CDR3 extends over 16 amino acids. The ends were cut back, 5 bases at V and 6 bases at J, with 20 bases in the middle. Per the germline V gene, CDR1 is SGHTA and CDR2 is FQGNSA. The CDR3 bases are TGTGCCAGCAGCCTCCAGGGCGGTTGGGGGGGTCAGCCCCAGCATTTT. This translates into CASSLQGGWGGQPQHF. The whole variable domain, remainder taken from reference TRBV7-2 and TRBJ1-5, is GAGVSQSPSNKVTEKGKDVELRCDPISGHTALYWYRQSLGQGLEFLIYFQGNSAPDKSGLPSDRFSAERTGGSVSTLTIQRTQQEDSAVYLCASSLQGGWGGQPQHFGDGTRLSIL.

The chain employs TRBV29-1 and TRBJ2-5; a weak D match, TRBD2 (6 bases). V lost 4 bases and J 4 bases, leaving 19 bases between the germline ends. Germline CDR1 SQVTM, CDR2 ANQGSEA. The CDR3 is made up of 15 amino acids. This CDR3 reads CSVVNGRGGGETQYF. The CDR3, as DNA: TGCAGCGTTGTTAACGGGAGAGGCGGTGGAGAGACCCAGTACTTC.

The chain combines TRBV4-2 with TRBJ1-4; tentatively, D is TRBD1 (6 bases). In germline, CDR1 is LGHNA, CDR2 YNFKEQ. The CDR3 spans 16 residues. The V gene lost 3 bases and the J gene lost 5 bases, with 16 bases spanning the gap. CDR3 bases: TGTGCCAGCAGCCACCTCCGTCGACAGGCGAATGAAAAACTGTTTTTT. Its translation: CASSHLRRQANEKLFF.

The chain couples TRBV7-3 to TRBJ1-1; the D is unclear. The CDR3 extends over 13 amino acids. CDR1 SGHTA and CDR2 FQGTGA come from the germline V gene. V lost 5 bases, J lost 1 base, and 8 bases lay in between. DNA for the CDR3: TGTGCCAGCAGCCCCACACCGAACACTGAAGCTTTCTTT. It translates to CASSPTPNTEAFF. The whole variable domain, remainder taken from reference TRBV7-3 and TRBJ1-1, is GAGVSQTPSNKVTEKGKYVELRCDPISGHTALYWYRQSLGQGPEFLIYFQGTGAADDSGLPNDRFFAVRPEGSVSTLKIQRTERGDSAVYLCASSPTPNTEAFFGQGTRLTVV.

The CDR3 reads CASSQGGGGYTF. CDR3 sequence (DNA): TGTGCCAGCAGCCAAGGGGGGGGTGGCTACACCTTC. The rearrangement links TRBV3-1 (or the pseudogene TRBV3-2) to TRBJ1-2; TRBD1 is a possible D gene (5 bases). The V and J ends lost 1 base and 7 bases respectively, with 7 bases between them. The CDR3 is made up of 12 amino acids. Germline V lookup: CDR1 LGHDT, CDR2 YNNKEL (reference sequence).

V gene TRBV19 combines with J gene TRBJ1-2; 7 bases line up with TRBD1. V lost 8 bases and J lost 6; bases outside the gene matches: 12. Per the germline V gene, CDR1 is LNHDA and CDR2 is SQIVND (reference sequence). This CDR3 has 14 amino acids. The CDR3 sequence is CASRVTGEVNGYTF. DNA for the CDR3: TGTGCCAGTCGGGTTACAGGGGAAGTTAATGGCTACACCTTC.

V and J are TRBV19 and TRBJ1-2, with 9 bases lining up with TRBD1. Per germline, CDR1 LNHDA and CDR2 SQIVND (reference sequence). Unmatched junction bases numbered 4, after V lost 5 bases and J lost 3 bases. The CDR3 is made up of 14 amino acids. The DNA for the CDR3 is TGTGCCAGTAGTCAGAGGGACAGGGACTATGGCTACACCTTC. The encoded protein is CASSQRDRDYGYTF. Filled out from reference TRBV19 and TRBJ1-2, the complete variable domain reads DGGITQSPKYLFRKEGQNVTLSCEQNLNHDAMYWYRQDPGQGLRLIYYSQIVNDFQKGDIAEGYSVSREKKESFPLTVTSAQKNPTAFYLCASSQRDRDYGYTFGSGTRLTVV.